A single sample is the source of the 18 T cell receptor beta chains below, sequenced in a study of blood T cell repertoires in COVID-19. The protocol was immunoSEQ multiplex PCR, while the TCRdb copy is restricted to in-frame clones and leaves out a portion. Of hundreds of thousands of clones listed, about 83% are singletons. What was sequenced was peripheral blood. The source is a woman between 45 and 65 years old with acute or convalescent COVID-19.

The chain links TRBV3-1 (or the pseudogene TRBV3-2) to TRBJ2-7; tentative D call: TRBD1 (6 bases). Germline V gene data show CDR1 as LGHDT and CDR2 as YNNKEL (reference sequence). This CDR3 contains 14 residues. V lost 4 bases and J lost 3, with 13 bases in between. The CDR3 loop is CASSLWQGSYEQYF. DNA of the CDR3: TGTGCCAGCAGCCTATGGCAGGGGAGCTACGAGCAGTACTTC.

In nucleotides, the CDR3 is TGCAGTGCCCGTCCGCGGGAGTTGTGGTTCTTC. This encodes CSARPRELWFF. The V and J genes are TRBV20-1 and TRBJ2-1; 7 bases are a match to TRBD2. The CDR3 has 11 amino acids. Looked up from germline, CDR1 is DFQATT and CDR2 is SNEGSKA (reference sequence). V gave up 6 bases and J gave up 15 bases; unmatched junction bases: 11.

The chain joins TRBV6-4 to TRBJ2-3; D gene unclear. This CDR3 has 13 amino acids. The V gene lost 3 bases and the J gene lost 7 bases, with 11 bases spanning the gap. Germline V gene data show CDR1 as MRHNA and CDR2 as SNTAGT. For the CDR3, the DNA is TGTGCCAGCAGTGAAGTGCACTCCAATACGCAGTATTTT. Protein product: CASSEVHSNTQYF.

The chain employs TRBV9 and TRBJ1-2; tentative D call: TRBD1 (6 bases). V was clipped by 3 bases and J by 10 bases, with 19 bases between them. Germline assignment: CDR1 SGDLS and CDR2 YYNGEE. This CDR3 spans 14 amino acids. In DNA, the CDR3 is TGTGCCAGCAGCGATGACAGATGGGGGCTTTTCTACACCTTC. It codes for CASSDDRWGLFYTF.

This clone was picked up one time. The chain is built from TRBV5-1 and TRBJ2-1; TRBD2 matches at 8 bases. This CDR3 comprises 17 residues. The V and J ends lost 2 bases and 0 bases, in that order; junction bases with no gene match: 7. Looked up from germline, CDR1 is SGHRS and CDR2 is YFSETQ. For the CDR3, the DNA is TGCGCCAGCAGCTTATACACTAGCGGCCTCTCCTACAATGAGCAGTTCTTC. Its protein is CASSLYTSGLSYNEQFF. Full variable domain (outside the CDR3, taken from reference TRBV5-1 and TRBJ2-1): KAGVTQTPRYLIKTRGQQVTLSCSPISGHRSVSWYQQTPGQGLQFLFEYFSETQRNKGNFPGRFSGRQFSNSRSEMNVSTLELGDSALYLCASSLYTSGLSYNEQFFGPGTRLTVL.

The rearrangement uses TRBV20-1 and TRBJ1-5; 7 positions match TRBD1. V was clipped by 6 bases and J by 7 bases; unmatched bases: 3. CDR3 size: 11 residues. Germline V gene sequence: CDR1 DFQATT, CDR2 SNEGSKA (reference sequence). For the CDR3, the DNA is TGCAGTGCATCAGGGGGACAGCCCCAGCATTTT. Translating gives CSASGGQPQHF.

The gene calls are TRBV28 and TRBJ1-5, with D tentatively TRBD1 (5 bases). Trimming took off 3 bases at V and 4 bases at J, with 13 bases between the two ends. The CDR3 has 15 residues. Per germline, CDR1 MDHEN and CDR2 SYDVKM. CDR3 in DNA: TGTGCCAGCAGTTTGCAGGGCGGTAAGAATCAGCCCCAGCATTTT. Translated: CASSLQGGKNQPQHF. Full variable domain (rest looked up from reference TRBV28 and TRBJ1-5): DVKVTQSSRYLVKRTGEKVFLECVQDMDHENMFWYRQDPGLGLRLIYFSYDVKMKEKGDIPEGYSVSREKKERFSLILESASTNQTSMYLCASSLQGGKNQPQHFGDGTRLSIL.

The chain uses TRBV28 and TRBJ2-3, with TRBD2 matching over 9 bases. CDR1 is MDHEN and CDR2 is SYDVKM in the germline V gene. V lost 5 bases to trimming and J lost 6 bases; unmatched junction nucleotides: 6. There are 14 residues in the CDR3. CDR3: CASSVRGGPDTQYF. The CDR3 bases are TGTGCCAGCAGTGTGCGGGGGGGCCCCGATACGCAGTATTTT.

The V call is TRBV5-6, the J call TRBJ1-2; D is possibly TRBD1 (5 bases). The CDR3 contains 15 residues. V was cut by 4 bases and J by 0 bases, with 13 bases left in between. The germline V gene has CDR1 SGHDT and CDR2 YYEEEE. The CDR3 spells CASSRRQNANYGYTF. The CDR3 DNA reads as TGTGCCAGCAGCAGAAGACAGAACGCTAACTATGGCTACACCTTC.

V is TRBV5-1 and J is TRBJ2-2, with TRBD1 identical over 7 bases. CDR1 is SGHRS, CDR2 YFSETQ, per germline. J lost 7 bases, V lost 4 bases, and 10 bases had no gene match. The CDR3 loop spans 15 amino acids. The CDR3 reads CASSPHLGQVGELFF. In nucleotides, the CDR3 is TGCGCCAGCAGCCCGCACCTAGGACAGGTCGGGGAGCTGTTTTTT.

The V and J genes are TRBV24-1 and TRBJ1-1; D not resolved. The CDR3 covers 13 residues. V was shortened by 5 bases and J by 5 bases, with 11 bases between the two germline ends. Germline lookup yields CDR1 KGHDR and CDR2 SFDVKD. The CDR3 DNA reads as TGTGCCACCAGTGGTTCTGGGCTTACTGAAGCTTTCTTT. This encodes CATSGSGLTEAFF.

The chain links TRBV5-1 to TRBJ1-1; no definite D call. V gave up 3 bases and J gave up 1 base, with 13 bases separating them. The CDR3 is 15 amino acids. Germline loops: CDR1 SGHRS, CDR2 YFSETQ. CDR3 residues: CASSSGGRRNTEAFF. CDR3 DNA: TGCGCCAGCAGCTCTGGAGGCAGGAGGAACACTGAAGCTTTCTTT.

This chain joins TRBV6-2 or TRBV6-3 and TRBJ1-6, with D possibly being TRBD1 (5 bases). The CDR3 sequence is 14 residues long. Germline-derived CDR1 and CDR2 are MNHEY and SVGEGT. The V end was cut by 4 bases, the J end by 7 bases, with 11 bases between. DNA for the CDR3: TGTGCCAGCAGTTTCGGCAGGGCAAATTCACCCCTCCACTTT. Its translation: CASSFGRANSPLHF.

V usage is TRBV29-1 and J usage is TRBJ2-3, with 7 bases identical to TRBD1. V shed 7 bases, J shed 5 bases, and the junction held 15 bases outside the gene matches. The CDR3 totals 15 residues. Germline V CDR1 and CDR2: SQVTM, ANQGSEA. The CDR3 sequence: CSGQGPTGAGDTQYF. Written as DNA, the CDR3 is TGCAGCGGACAGGGTCCGACGGGCGCGGGAGATACGCAGTATTTT.

The rearrangement joins TRBV5-1 to TRBJ2-5, with 8 nucleotides matching TRBD2. V lost 4 bases, J lost 1 base, and 12 bases stayed unmatched. The CDR3 is 17 amino acids. Germline V gene data show CDR1 as SGHRS and CDR2 as YFSETQ. The DNA of the CDR3 is TGCGCCAGCAGCGAGACCGGGACTAGTGGGGGCCAAGAGACCCAGTACTTC. Translating it yields CASSETGTSGGQETQYF.

The chain couples TRBV9 to TRBJ2-4; a weak D match, TRBD1 (6 bases). Trimming shortened V by 8 bases and J by 6 bases, and 18 bases separated the two germline ends. CDR1 is SGDLS, CDR2 YYNGEE, per germline. This CDR3 comprises 14 residues. Here the CDR3 DNA reads TGTGCCAGTGGGGGCGAGGGGCCGAGAAACATTCAGTACTTC. It codes for CASGGEGPRNIQYF.

This rearrangement joins TRBV7-2 to TRBJ2-1, with 11 bases identical to TRBD2. Germline CDR1 and CDR2: SGHTA and FQGNSA. CDR3 length: 15 amino acids. The junction had 6 bases not matched to a gene; V was cut back by 5 bases and J by 6 bases. The CDR3 sequence is CASSRASGRFNEQFF. The CDR3, as DNA: TGTGCCAGCAGCCGGGCTAGCGGGAGGTTCAATGAGCAGTTCTTC.

This rearrangement joins TRBV15 to TRBJ1-1; no clear D gene. V lost 5 bases, J lost 1 base, and 14 bases lay in between. This CDR3 has 15 residues. Germline V gives CDR1 LNHNV, CDR2 YYDKDF (reference sequence). CDR3 region: CATSARSRGNTEAFF. The CDR3, as DNA: TGTGCCACCAGCGCCAGGTCCCGGGGGAACACTGAAGCTTTCTTT.